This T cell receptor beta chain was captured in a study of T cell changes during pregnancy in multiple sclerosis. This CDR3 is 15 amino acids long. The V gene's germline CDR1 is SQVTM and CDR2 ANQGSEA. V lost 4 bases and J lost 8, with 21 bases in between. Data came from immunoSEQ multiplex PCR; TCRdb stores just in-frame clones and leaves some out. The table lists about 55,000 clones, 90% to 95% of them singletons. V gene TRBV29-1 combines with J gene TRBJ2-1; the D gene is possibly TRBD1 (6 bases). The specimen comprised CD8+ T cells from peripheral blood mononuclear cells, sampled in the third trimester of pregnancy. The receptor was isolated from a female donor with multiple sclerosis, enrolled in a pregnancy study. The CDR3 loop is CSVVGQPSNPYEQFF. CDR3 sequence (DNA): TGCAGCGTTGTCGGACAGCCTTCGAATCCTTATGAGCAGTTCTTC.